This T cell receptor beta chain was recovered during a study of cytomegalovirus exposure and HLA in healthy donors. The study ran its PCR with 60 Vbeta and 13 Jbeta primers. Here immunoSEQ multiplex PCR was the method, and the copy in TCRdb shows in-frame clones only, minus some. The sample shows roughly 200,000 clones, roughly 12% of them seen only once. This clone was observed a handful of times. J gave up 9 bases and V 0 bases, and 4 bases lay outside the gene matches. CDR1 is MNHEY, CDR2 SVGAGI, per germline. The CDR3 contains 15 residues. Sample: PBMCs. The chain links TRBV6-5 to TRBJ1-6; 8 nucleotides match TRBD1. The origin of this receptor is a man aged 50 or older in good health and CMV-seropositive. CDR3 DNA sequence: TGTGCCAGCAGTTACTCGAGGACAGGGTCTTCACCCCTCCACTTT. This encodes CASSYSRTGSSPLHF.